Sequencing of this T cell receptor (beta chain) was carried out in a study of identical twins. Germline V lookup: CDR1 DFQATT, CDR2 SNEGSKA (reference sequence). The CDR3 loop spans 15 amino acids. The V end lost 1 base, the J end lost 0 bases, and 10 bases lay between the germline ends. TCRdb recomputed calls from the 5' RACE reads with MiXCR, one row per CDR3 protein. The sample records 550,000 to 700,000 distinct CDR3 sequences, less than 25% being singletons. These same data were also listed under a study on T cells expressing NK-cell markers.

Sequenced input: PBMCs. The V and J genes are TRBV20-1 and TRBJ2-1, with a weak D call TRBD2 (6 bases). This clonotype was obtained from a woman aged 18-30 years in good health. The CDR3 DNA reads TGCAGTGCTAGAGTCGCGACTAGCTCCTACAATGAGCAGTTCTTC. Protein product: CSARVATSSYNEQFF.